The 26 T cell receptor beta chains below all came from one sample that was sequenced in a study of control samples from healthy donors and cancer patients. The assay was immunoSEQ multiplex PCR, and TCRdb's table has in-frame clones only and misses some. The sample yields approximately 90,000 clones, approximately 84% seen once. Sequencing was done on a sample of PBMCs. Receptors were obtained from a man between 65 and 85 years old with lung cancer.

The CDR3 is CASSYSGDREQPQHF. CDR3 nucleotides: TGTGCCAGCAGTTACTCCGGCGACAGGGAGCAGCCCCAGCATTTT. The V gene is TRBV6-6, the J gene TRBJ1-5, with TRBD1 matching 7 bases. The CDR3 totals 15 residues. The V gene's germline CDR1 is MNHNY and CDR2 SVGAGI (reference sequence). The junction had 6 bases not matched to a gene; V was cut back by 0 bases and J by 7 bases.

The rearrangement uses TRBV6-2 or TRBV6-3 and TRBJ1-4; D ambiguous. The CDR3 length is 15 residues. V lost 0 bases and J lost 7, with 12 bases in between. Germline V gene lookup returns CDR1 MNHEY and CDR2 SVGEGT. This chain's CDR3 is CASSYSNGRSEKLFF. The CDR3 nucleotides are TGTGCCAGCAGTTACTCGAACGGGAGGAGTGAAAAACTGTTTTTT.

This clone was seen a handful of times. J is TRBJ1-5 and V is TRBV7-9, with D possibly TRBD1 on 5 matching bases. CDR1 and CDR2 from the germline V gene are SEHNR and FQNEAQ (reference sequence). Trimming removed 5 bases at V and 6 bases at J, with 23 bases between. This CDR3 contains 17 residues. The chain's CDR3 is CASSRNPGPRVRQPQHF. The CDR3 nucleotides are TGTGCCAGCAGCCGAAATCCGGGACCAAGGGTTCGTCAGCCCCAGCATTTT.

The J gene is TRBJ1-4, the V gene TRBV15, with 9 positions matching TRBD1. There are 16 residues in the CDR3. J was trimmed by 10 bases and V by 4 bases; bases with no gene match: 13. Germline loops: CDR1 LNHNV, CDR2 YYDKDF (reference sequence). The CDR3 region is CATSTPDRGLPGKLFF. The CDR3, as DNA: TGTGCCACCAGCACCCCGGACAGGGGTCTTCCGGGAAAACTGTTTTTT.

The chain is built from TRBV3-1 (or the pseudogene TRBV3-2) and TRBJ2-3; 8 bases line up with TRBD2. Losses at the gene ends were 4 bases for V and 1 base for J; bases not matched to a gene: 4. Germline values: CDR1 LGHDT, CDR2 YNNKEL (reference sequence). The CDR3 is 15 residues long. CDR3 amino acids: CASSPRRGGTDTQYF. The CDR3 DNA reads TGTGCCAGCAGCCCGAGGCGGGGGGGCACAGATACGCAGTATTTT.

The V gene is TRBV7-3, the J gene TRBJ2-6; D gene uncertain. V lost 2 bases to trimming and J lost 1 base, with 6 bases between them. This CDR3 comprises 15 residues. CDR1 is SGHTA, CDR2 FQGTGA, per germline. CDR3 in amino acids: CASSLGRSGANVLTF. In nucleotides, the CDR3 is TGTGCCAGCAGCTTAGGGCGGTCTGGGGCCAACGTCCTGACTTTC.

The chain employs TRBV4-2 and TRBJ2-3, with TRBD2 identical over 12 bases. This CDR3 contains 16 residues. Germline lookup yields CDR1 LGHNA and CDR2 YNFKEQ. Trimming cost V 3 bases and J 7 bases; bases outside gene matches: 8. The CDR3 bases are TGTGCCAGCAGCCAGGCTCTAGCGGGGGGGATACATACGCAGTATTTT. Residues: CASSQALAGGIHTQYF.

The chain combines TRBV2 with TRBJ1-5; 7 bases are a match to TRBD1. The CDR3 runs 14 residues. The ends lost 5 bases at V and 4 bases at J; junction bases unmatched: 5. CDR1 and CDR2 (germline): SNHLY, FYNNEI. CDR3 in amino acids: CASSPSGGNQPQHF. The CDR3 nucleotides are TGTGCCAGCAGTCCCTCAGGGGGGAATCAGCCCCAGCATTTT.

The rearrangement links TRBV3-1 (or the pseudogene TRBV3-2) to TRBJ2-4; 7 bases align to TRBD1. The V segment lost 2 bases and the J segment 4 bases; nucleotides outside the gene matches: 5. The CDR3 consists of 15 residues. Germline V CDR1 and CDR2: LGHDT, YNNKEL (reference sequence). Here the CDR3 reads CASSQTDRIKNIQYF. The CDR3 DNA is TGTGCCAGCAGCCAAACGGACAGGATAAAAAACATTCAGTACTTC.

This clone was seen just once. The CDR3 region has the DNA TGTGCCAGCAGGCGGTTTAGCAATCAGCCCCAGCATTTT. Its translation is CASRRFSNQPQHF. This chain uses TRBV5-8 with TRBJ1-5; D gene ambiguous. CDR1 and CDR2 from the germline V gene are SGHTS and YDEGEE. Between the trimmed V and J ends, which lost 5 bases and 0 bases, there was a span of 6 bases. The length of the CDR3 is 13 residues. The full variable domain, in which reference TRBV5-8 and TRBJ1-5 provide the parts outside the CDR3, is EAGVTQSPTHLIKTRGQQATLRCSPISGHTSVYWYQQALGLGLQFLLWYDEGEERNRGNFPPRFSGRQFPNYSSELNVNALELEDSALYLCASRRFSNQPQHFGDGTRLSIL.

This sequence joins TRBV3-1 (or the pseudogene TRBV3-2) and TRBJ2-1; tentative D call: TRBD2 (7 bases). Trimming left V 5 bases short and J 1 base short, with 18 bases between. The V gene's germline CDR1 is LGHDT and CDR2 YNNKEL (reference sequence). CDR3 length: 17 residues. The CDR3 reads CASSSPEGGASYNEQFF. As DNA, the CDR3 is TGTGCCAGCAGCTCCCCTGAGGGGGGGGCATCCTACAATGAGCAGTTCTTC.

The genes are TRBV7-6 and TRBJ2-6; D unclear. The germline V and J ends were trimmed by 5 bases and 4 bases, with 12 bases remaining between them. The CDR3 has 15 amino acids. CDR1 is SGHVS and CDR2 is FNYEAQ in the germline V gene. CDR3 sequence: CASSRSFPGANVLTF. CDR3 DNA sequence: TGTGCCAGCAGCCGGTCCTTTCCAGGGGCCAACGTCCTGACTTTC.

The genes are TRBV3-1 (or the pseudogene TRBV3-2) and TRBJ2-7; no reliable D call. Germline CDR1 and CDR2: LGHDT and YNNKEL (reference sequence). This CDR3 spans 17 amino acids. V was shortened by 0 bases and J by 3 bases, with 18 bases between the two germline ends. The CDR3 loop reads CASSQEYPIKVSYEQYF. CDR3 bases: TGTGCCAGCAGCCAAGAATACCCCATTAAGGTTAGCTACGAGCAGTACTTC.

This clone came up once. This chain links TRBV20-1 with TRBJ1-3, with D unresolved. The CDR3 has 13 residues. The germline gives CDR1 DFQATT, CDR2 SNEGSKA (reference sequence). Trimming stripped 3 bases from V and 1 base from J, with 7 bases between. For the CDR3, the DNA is TGCAGTGCTAGTATCCGATCTGGAAACACCATATATTTT. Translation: CSASIRSGNTIYF.

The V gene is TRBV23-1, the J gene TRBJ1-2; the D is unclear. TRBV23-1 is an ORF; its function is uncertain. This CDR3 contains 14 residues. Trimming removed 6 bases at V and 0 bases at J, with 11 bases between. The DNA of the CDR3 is TGCGCCAGCAGGGTCGGACGAACTAACTATGGCTACACCTTC. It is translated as CASRVGRTNYGYTF.

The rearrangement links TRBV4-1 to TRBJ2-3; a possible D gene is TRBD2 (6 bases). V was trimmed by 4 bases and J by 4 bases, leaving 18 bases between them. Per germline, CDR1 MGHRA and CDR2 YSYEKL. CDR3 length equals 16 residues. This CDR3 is CASSRIGGVGADTQYF. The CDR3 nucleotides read TGCGCCAGCAGCCGGATAGGCGGGGTGGGGGCAGATACGCAGTATTTT.

This CDR3 is CASSPRGFPGSSYNEQFF. CDR3 nucleotide sequence: TGTGCCAGCAGCCCGCGGGGGTTCCCTGGGAGCTCCTACAATGAGCAGTTCTTC. This sequence joins TRBV7-6 and TRBJ2-1, with TRBD2 matching 7 bases. J lost 0 bases, V lost 5 bases, and 13 bases had no gene match. The CDR3 runs to 18 residues. Germline V gives CDR1 SGHVS, CDR2 FNYEAQ.

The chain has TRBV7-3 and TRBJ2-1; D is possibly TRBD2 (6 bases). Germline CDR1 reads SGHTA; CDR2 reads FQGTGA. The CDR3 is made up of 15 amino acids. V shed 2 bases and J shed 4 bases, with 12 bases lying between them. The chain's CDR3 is CASSLLGGLYNEQFF. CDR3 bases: TGTGCCAGCAGCTTATTGGGGGGTTTGTACAATGAGCAGTTCTTC.

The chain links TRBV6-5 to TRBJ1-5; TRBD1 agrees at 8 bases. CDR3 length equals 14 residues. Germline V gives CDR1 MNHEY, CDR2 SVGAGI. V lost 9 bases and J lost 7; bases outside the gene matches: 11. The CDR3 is CASTSDRGRQPQHF. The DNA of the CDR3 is TGTGCCAGTACCTCCGACAGGGGTCGGCAGCCCCAGCATTTT.

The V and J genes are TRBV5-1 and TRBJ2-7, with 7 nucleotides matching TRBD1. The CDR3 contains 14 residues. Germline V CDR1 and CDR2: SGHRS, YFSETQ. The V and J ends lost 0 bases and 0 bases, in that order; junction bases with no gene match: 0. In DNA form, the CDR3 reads TGCGCCAGCAGCTTGGAGGGGGCCTCCTACGAGCAGTACTTC. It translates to CASSLEGASYEQYF.

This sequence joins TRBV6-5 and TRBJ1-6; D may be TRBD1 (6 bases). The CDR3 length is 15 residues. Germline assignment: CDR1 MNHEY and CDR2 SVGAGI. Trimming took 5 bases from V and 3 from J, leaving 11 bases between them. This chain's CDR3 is CASSTGQNYNSPLHF. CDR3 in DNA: TGTGCCAGCAGTACCGGACAGAACTATAATTCACCCCTCCACTTT.

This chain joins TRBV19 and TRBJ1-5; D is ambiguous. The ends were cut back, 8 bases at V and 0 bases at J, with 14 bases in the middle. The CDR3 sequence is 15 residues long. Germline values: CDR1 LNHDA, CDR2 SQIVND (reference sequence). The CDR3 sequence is CASLDRIYSNQPQHF. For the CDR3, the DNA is TGTGCCAGTTTGGACCGAATATATAGCAATCAGCCCCAGCATTTT.

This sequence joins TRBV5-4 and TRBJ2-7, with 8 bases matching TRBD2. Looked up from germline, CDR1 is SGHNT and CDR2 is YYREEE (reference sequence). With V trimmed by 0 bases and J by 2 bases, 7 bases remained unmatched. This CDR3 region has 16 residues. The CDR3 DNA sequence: TGTGCCAGCAGCTTGGGCGCGGGGGGCCCAACCTACGAGCAGTACTTC. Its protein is CASSLGAGGPTYEQYF.

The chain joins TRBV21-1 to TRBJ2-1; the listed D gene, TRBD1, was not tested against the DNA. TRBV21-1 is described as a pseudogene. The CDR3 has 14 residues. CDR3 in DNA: TGTGCCAGCAGCAAAGGGCCGAATTACAATGAGCAGTTCTTC. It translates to CASSKGPNYNEQFF.

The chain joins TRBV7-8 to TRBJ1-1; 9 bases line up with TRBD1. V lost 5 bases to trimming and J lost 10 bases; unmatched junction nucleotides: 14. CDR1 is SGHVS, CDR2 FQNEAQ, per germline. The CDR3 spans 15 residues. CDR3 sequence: CASSPLGGTGIRAFF. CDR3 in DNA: TGTGCCAGCAGCCCCCTGGGGGGGACAGGGATACGAGCTTTCTTT.

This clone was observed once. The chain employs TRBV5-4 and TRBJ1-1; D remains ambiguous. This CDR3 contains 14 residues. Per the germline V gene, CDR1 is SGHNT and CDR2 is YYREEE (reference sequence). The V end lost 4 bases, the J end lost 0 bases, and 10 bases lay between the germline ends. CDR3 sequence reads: CASSRDRLNTEAFF. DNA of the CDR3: TGTGCCAGCAGCCGAGACCGGTTGAACACTGAAGCTTTCTTT.